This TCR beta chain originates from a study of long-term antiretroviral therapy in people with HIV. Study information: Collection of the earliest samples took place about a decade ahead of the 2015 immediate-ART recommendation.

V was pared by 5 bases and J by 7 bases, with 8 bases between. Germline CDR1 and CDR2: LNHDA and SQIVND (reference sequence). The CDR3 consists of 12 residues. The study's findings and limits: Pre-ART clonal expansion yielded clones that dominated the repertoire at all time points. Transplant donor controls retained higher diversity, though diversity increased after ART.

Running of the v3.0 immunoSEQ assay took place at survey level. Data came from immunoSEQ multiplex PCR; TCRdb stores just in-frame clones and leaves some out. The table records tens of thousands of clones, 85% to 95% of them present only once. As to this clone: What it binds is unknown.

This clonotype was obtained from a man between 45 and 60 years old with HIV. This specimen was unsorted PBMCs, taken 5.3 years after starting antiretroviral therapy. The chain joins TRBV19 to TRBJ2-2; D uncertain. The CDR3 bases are TGTGCCAGTAGTTCTTTTCGCGGGGAGCTGTTTTTT. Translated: CASSSFRGELFF.